A selection of T cell receptor beta chains follows, all from one sample in a study of cytomegalovirus exposure and HLA in healthy donors. The method was immunoSEQ multiplex PCR; TCRdb's version includes in-frame clones alone and lacks a portion of them. The table has 75,000 to 100,000 clones, around 80% seen once. The sequenced sample was PBMCs. These TCRs come from a man aged 55 to 69 in good health and CMV-seropositive. Each CDR3 is given with its conserved first and last residue. The D gene is left open where the match is weak. Clone sizes are given selectively: once, few, many, or a class where the clone is expanded.

V	D	J	size	DNA	CDR3
TRBV7-3	NA	TRBJ2-2	once	TGTGCCAGCAGCCCGGAGGGGAGGAGGACCGGGGAGCTGTTTTTT	CASSPEGRRTGELFF
TRBV7-2	NA	TRBJ2-3	NA	TGTGCCAGCAGCATAGGCGGGTACGAGACAGATACGCAGTATTTT	CASSIGGYETDTQYF
TRBV27	NA	TRBJ2-5	NA	TGTGCCAGCAGTCTATCAGGGGGGGGAGAGACCCAGTACTTC	CASSLSGGGETQYF
TRBV5-1	NA	TRBJ1-3	NA	TGCGCCAGCAGCACCGACAACTCTGGAAACACCATATATTTT	CASSTDNSGNTIYF
TRBV29-1	TRBD1	TRBJ1-2	NA	TGCAGCGTTGAACGGGACAGAAAACTTAATGGCTACACCTTC	CSVERDRKLNGYTF
TRBV6-5	NA	TRBJ1-2	NA	TGTGCCAGCAGGGACGGAGGGAGGCGGGGCTACACCTTC	CASRDGGRRGYTF
TRBV5-6	TRBD2	TRBJ2-4	NA	TGTGCCAGCAGCTTGGGACTAGCGGCCGCAAAAAACATTCAGTACTTC	CASSLGLAAAKNIQYF
TRBV6-5	NA	TRBJ2-6	NA	TGTGCCAGCAGTTACTCCTGGGCGGGTGGGGCCAACGTCCTGACTTTC	CASSYSWAGGANVLTF
TRBV13	TRBD1	TRBJ1-4	once	TGTGCCAGCAGCCGACAGGGGTTCCTAGAAAAACTGTTTTTT	CASSRQGFLEKLFF
TRBV7-2	NA	TRBJ1-4	NA	TGTGCCAGCAGCTTAGGGAGGGGATATGAAAAACTGTTTTTT	CASSLGRGYEKLFF